These 29 T cell receptor beta chains share one sample of origin, sequenced in a study of cytotoxic CD8 clonotypes in ibrutinib-treated CLL. Method: immunoSEQ multiplex PCR; TCRdb's copy keeps in-frame clones and lacks some. The profile shows some 100,000 clones, 58% of them singletons. Here the sequenced sample was PBMCs, taken after 24 months of ibrutinib treatment. The receptors shown here come from a human donor with chronic lymphocytic leukemia.

This clone was seen more than once but under ten times. For the CDR3, the DNA is TGTGCCAGCACCTCGCGAGGGCCCCAGCATTTT. Protein sequence: CASTSRGPQHF. The V call is TRBV28, the J call TRBJ1-5; D uncertain. Trimming left V 7 bases short and J 9 bases short, with 10 bases between. CDR1 is MDHEN, CDR2 SYDVKM, per germline. This CDR3 spans 11 amino acids.

This clone showed up just a few times. V gene TRBV6-5 combines with J gene TRBJ2-4; D possibly corresponds to TRBD1 (5 bases). Deletions cut 5 bases from V and 6 bases from J, with 8 bases between. Germline V gene data show CDR1 as MNHEY and CDR2 as SVGAGI. This CDR3 comprises 12 residues. This chain's CDR3 is CASSAQGNIQYF. CDR3 bases: TGTGCCAGCAGTGCCCAGGGAAACATTCAGTACTTC.

The chain has TRBV7-3 and TRBJ1-6, with D unclear. The CDR3 length is 13 residues. Deletions cut 4 bases from V and 7 bases from J, with 8 bases between. Germline V gene lookup returns CDR1 SGHTA and CDR2 FQGTGA. This chain's CDR3 is CASSYSGNSPLHF. The CDR3 DNA reads TGTGCCAGCAGCTATAGCGGGAATTCACCCCTCCACTTT.

This chain uses TRBV6-1 with TRBJ1-5, with 8 bases aligning to TRBD1. Germline V gives CDR1 MNHNS, CDR2 SASEGT. V shed 6 bases, J shed 6 bases, and the junction held 10 bases outside the gene matches. The CDR3 totals 15 residues. The CDR3 is CASRSNQGASQPQHF. The DNA of the CDR3 is TGTGCCAGCAGATCAAACCAGGGGGCTAGTCAGCCCCAGCATTTT.

There are a few counts of this clone. The rearrangement joins TRBV5-6 to TRBJ1-2; 7 bases fit TRBD1. J gave up 6 bases and V 1 base, and 3 bases lay outside the gene matches. The CDR3 spans 13 residues. CDR1 is SGHDT and CDR2 is YYEEEE in the germline V gene. CDR3 sequence (DNA): TGTGCCAGCAGCTTGCGGCAGGGGGATGGCTACACCTTC. Protein product: CASSLRQGDGYTF.

V and J are TRBV9 and TRBJ2-1; 9 nucleotides align to TRBD1. The CDR3 runs 19 residues. The V gene end was trimmed by 4 bases and the J gene end by 4 bases; junction bases not matched to a gene: 18. The germline gives CDR1 SGDLS, CDR2 YYNGEE. The CDR3 loop is CASSPRPGTGTSSYNEQFF. The CDR3 DNA reads as TGTGCCAGCAGCCCGCGTCCCGGGACAGGGACAAGCTCGTACAATGAGCAGTTCTTC. The variable domain in full, completed from reference TRBV9 and TRBJ2-1, reads DSGVTQTPKHLITATGQRVTLRCSPRSGDLSVYWYQQSLDQGLQFLIQYYNGEERAKGNILERFSAQQFPDLHSELNLSSLELGDSALYFCASSPRPGTGTSSYNEQFFGPGTRLTVL.

V is TRBV30 and J is TRBJ1-3; a possible D gene is TRBD1 (6 bases). V shed 2 bases and J shed 0 bases, with 17 bases lying between them. Looked up from germline, CDR1 is GTSNPN and CDR2 is SVGIG (reference sequence). There are 17 residues in the CDR3. CDR3 sequence: CAWSPIGGSISGNTIYF. Written as DNA, the CDR3 is TGTGCCTGGAGTCCCATTGGGGGCTCTATCTCTGGAAACACCATATATTTT.

The chain uses TRBV7-8 and TRBJ2-2; D is unresolved. The germline V gene encodes CDR1 SGHVS and CDR2 FQNEAQ. This CDR3 comprises 14 residues. V was shortened by 2 bases and J by 0 bases, with 4 bases between the two germline ends. The CDR3, as DNA: TGTGCCAGCAGCTTATTGGCGAACACCGGGGAGCTGTTTTTT. Its translation: CASSLLANTGELFF.

The V gene is TRBV30, the J gene TRBJ2-7; no firm D call. This CDR3 comprises 13 residues. Germline V CDR1 and CDR2: GTSNPN, SVGIG (reference sequence). The V end lost 1 base, the J end lost 8 bases, and 15 bases lay between the germline ends. The CDR3 region is CAWSGSKDPKQYF. The CDR3, as DNA: TGTGCCTGGAGTGGATCCAAGGATCCGAAGCAGTACTTC.

The CDR3 here is CASNTYMANTEAFF. The CDR3, as DNA: TGCGCCAGCAATACTTACATGGCGAACACTGAAGCTTTCTTT. V usage is TRBV4-1 and J usage is TRBJ1-1, with D uncertain. The CDR3 has 14 residues. CDR1 is MGHRA, CDR2 YSYEKL, per germline. Trimming took 7 bases from V and 1 from J, leaving 13 bases between them.

This clone was observed many times. The J gene is TRBJ2-1, the V gene TRBV7-3, with 8 nucleotides matching TRBD2. After removal of 5 bases from V and 6 bases from J, the junction contained 12 bases not matched to a gene. The CDR3 consists of 16 residues. Per germline, CDR1 SGHTA and CDR2 FQGTGA. The CDR3 loop is CASSPRGGGGFNEQFF. CDR3 nucleotide sequence: TGTGCCAGCAGCCCCAGGGGAGGCGGGGGGTTCAATGAGCAGTTCTTC.

The CDR3 sequence: CASTHEASNSPLHF. The CDR3 DNA is TGTGCCAGCACCCACGAGGCGAGCAATTCACCCCTCCACTTT. The chain joins TRBV6-5 to TRBJ1-6; no firm D call. Trimming stripped 7 bases from V and 7 bases from J, with 14 bases between. Germline CDR1 is MNHEY and CDR2 is SVGAGI. The CDR3 totals 14 residues.

The genes are TRBV29-1 and TRBJ2-7, with a possible D match to TRBD2 (5 bases). The CDR3 length is 12 residues. Germline V gene sequence: CDR1 SQVTM, CDR2 ANQGSEA. The V end was cut by 3 bases, the J end by 5 bases, with 11 bases between. CDR3 protein: CSVDIGADEQYF. CDR3 bases: TGCAGCGTTGATATTGGAGCGGACGAGCAGTACTTC.

This clone was seen a few times. The chain uses TRBV11-2 and TRBJ2-1, with 11 bases matching TRBD2. J lost 7 bases, V lost 6 bases, and 5 bases had no gene match. Germline V gives CDR1 SGHAT, CDR2 FQNNGV. The CDR3 has 14 amino acids. For the CDR3, the DNA is TGTGCCAGCAGGACTCGGACTAGCGGGAATGAGCAGTTCTTC. Translated, it gives CASRTRTSGNEQFF.

The chain has TRBV9 and TRBJ2-5, with 8 bases fitting TRBD2. The germline CDR1 and CDR2 sequences are SGDLS and YYNGEE. Germline trimming cut 0 bases from V and 2 bases from J; bases unmatched to any gene: 6. The CDR3 covers 16 residues. The chain's CDR3 is CASSVGGTSGQETQYF. The CDR3 DNA follows: TGTGCCAGCAGCGTAGGGGGAACTAGCGGTCAAGAGACCCAGTACTTC.

The V gene is TRBV29-1, the J gene TRBJ1-1; D gene uncertain. The CDR3 covers 13 residues. Germline V gives CDR1 SQVTM, CDR2 ANQGSEA. Trimming removed 4 bases from V and 3 bases from J, with 12 bases in between. The CDR3 here is CSVARLTDTEAFF. CDR3 nucleotides: TGCAGCGTTGCGCGTTTGACCGACACTGAAGCTTTCTTT.

The V call is TRBV25-1, the J call TRBJ2-1; D assignment may be TRBD1 or TRBD2 (5 bases each). Deletions cut 2 bases from V and 6 bases from J, with 5 bases between. CDR3 length: 12 amino acids. Looked up from germline, CDR1 is MGHDK and CDR2 is SYGVNS. CDR3 in DNA: TGTGCCAGCAGTGAAGGGGGCAATGAGCAGTTCTTC. Translated: CASSEGGNEQFF.

In its sample, this clone was seen a few times. J is TRBJ1-5 and V is TRBV30, with TRBD1 matching 7 bases. Losses at the gene ends were 2 bases for V and 4 bases for J; bases not matched to a gene: 11. Germline CDR1 GTSNPN, CDR2 SVGIG (reference sequence). The CDR3 contains 16 residues. For the CDR3, the DNA is TGTGCCTGGAGTCCACTGCCAGGGGGGCTGAATCAGCCCCAGCATTTT. Translated, it gives CAWSPLPGGLNQPQHF.

The J gene is TRBJ1-1, the V gene TRBV7-9; the D is unclear. Trimming removed 1 base at V and 11 bases at J, with 14 bases between. The germline V gene encodes CDR1 SEHNR and CDR2 FQNEAQ (reference sequence). The CDR3 runs 13 residues. CDR3 sequence (DNA): TGTGCCAGCAGCTTAGAAGCTGCTGGTGGGGCTTTCTTT. Translating gives CASSLEAAGGAFF.

A few counts support this clone. The V and J genes are TRBV7-6 and TRBJ2-3, with 7 nucleotides matching TRBD1. J gave up 4 bases and V 4 bases, and 5 bases lay outside the gene matches. This CDR3 spans 14 amino acids. Germline V gene lookup returns CDR1 SGHVS and CDR2 FNYEAQ. CDR3: CASSYVQGADTQYF. Written as DNA, the CDR3 is TGTGCCAGCAGCTATGTGCAGGGGGCAGATACGCAGTATTTT.

The V and J genes are TRBV19 and TRBJ2-1; D possibly corresponds to TRBD2 (7 bases). The ends were cut back, 7 bases at V and 0 bases at J, with 13 bases in the middle. CDR3 length: 15 residues. Germline V lookup: CDR1 LNHDA, CDR2 SQIVND (reference sequence). The CDR3 DNA reads TGTGCCAGTATCACGGGGGGCCCCTCCTACAATGAGCAGTTCTTC. Translated: CASITGGPSYNEQFF.

The chain is built from TRBV5-6 and TRBJ2-7, with TRBD1 as a possible D gene (6 bases). There are 16 residues in the CDR3. V was trimmed by 4 bases and J by 2 bases, leaving 19 bases between them. In germline, CDR1 is SGHDT, CDR2 YYEEEE. CDR3 coding DNA: TGTGCCAGCAGCCCGCCGCTGTCAGGGGATACCTACGAGCAGTACTTC. Its protein is CASSPPLSGDTYEQYF. The variable domain in full, with the rest retrieved from reference TRBV5-6 and TRBJ2-7, is DAGVTQSPTHLIKTRGQQVTLRCSPKSGHDTVSWYQQALGQGPQFIFQYYEEEERQRGNFPDRFSGHQFPNYSSELNVNALLLGDSALYLCASSPPLSGDTYEQYFGPGTRLTVT.

The CDR3 here is CAWSGSSDTQYF. CDR3 nucleotides: TGTGCCTGGAGTGGGAGTTCAGATACGCAGTATTTT. This chain uses TRBV30 with TRBJ2-3; no clear D gene. This CDR3 is 12 amino acids long. CDR1 is GTSNPN and CDR2 is SVGIG in the germline V gene (reference sequence). Deletions cut 1 base from V and 4 bases from J, with 6 bases between.

The V gene is TRBV10-2, the J gene TRBJ1-3; D ambiguous. The length of the CDR3 is 17 residues. Germline V gives CDR1 WSHSY, CDR2 SAAADI. V gave up 6 bases and J gave up 2 bases, with 20 bases separating them. The CDR3, as DNA: TGCGCCAGCAGACTCGGTTCCCCACGGCAAACTGGAAACACCATATATTTT. Translation: CASRLGSPRQTGNTIYF.

This clone was observed at least ten times. V gene TRBV10-3 combines with J gene TRBJ1-1, with 8 bases that match TRBD1. There are 13 residues in the CDR3. CDR1 and CDR2 (germline): ENHRY, SYGVKD. J gave up 2 bases and V 7 bases, and 3 bases lay outside the gene matches. The CDR3 loop reads CAITQGANTEAFF. The CDR3 coding sequence is TGTGCCATCACCCAGGGGGCAAACACTGAAGCTTTCTTT.

The chain combines TRBV29-1 with TRBJ1-2; D remains ambiguous. Trimming took 7 bases from V and 6 from J, leaving 12 bases between them. The CDR3 runs 11 residues. Germline CDR1 reads SQVTM; CDR2 reads ANQGSEA. The CDR3 loop reads CSAQNPDGYTF. CDR3 coding DNA: TGCAGCGCTCAGAATCCCGATGGCTACACCTTC.

This clone showed up just a few times. The gene calls are TRBV15 and TRBJ2-3; D is unresolved. CDR1 is LNHNV, CDR2 YYDKDF, per germline (reference sequence). The V end lost 0 bases, the J end lost 4 bases, and 8 bases lay between the germline ends. CDR3 length: 14 amino acids. In DNA, the CDR3 is TGTGCCACCAGCAGAGAGCCCCCCGCAGATACGCAGTATTTT. Residues: CATSREPPADTQYF.

This clone has only a few counts. The V gene is TRBV7-2, the J gene TRBJ1-5; D unclear. This CDR3 region has 13 residues. V was cut by 1 base and J by 3 bases, with 4 bases left in between. Germline CDR1 and CDR2: SGHTA and FQGNSA. The CDR3 is CASSLGPNQPQHF. Written as DNA, the CDR3 is TGTGCCAGCAGCTTAGGCCCCAATCAGCCCCAGCATTTT.

The table lists this clone with a count of one. The chain carries TRBV9 and TRBJ2-2; 7 nucleotides line up with TRBD2. The germline V gene has CDR1 SGDLS and CDR2 YYNGEE. The CDR3 sequence is 15 residues long. The junction had 9 bases not matched to a gene; V was cut back by 4 bases and J by 6 bases. This chain's CDR3 is CASSPPTSNAGELFF. The CDR3 nucleotides are TGTGCCAGCAGCCCTCCGACTAGCAATGCCGGGGAGCTGTTTTTT.